This T cell receptor (beta chain) was sequenced in a study of blood T cell repertoires in COVID-19. Study summary: Spain, Italy and the United States supplied samples that represented acute and convalescent COVID-19. In each case, the material was cDNA or gDNA derived from T cells, B-cell-depleted T cells, or PBMCs.

Germline V gene data show CDR1 as MNHEY and CDR2 as SVGAGI. V shed 8 bases, J shed 8 bases, and the junction held 8 bases outside the gene matches. CDR3 length: 13 residues. In the original workflow: It was from reference gene primer amplification that nucleated cell counts were estimated. Profiling relied on immunoSEQ multiplex PCR, and the TCRdb table lists in-frame clones only, not all of them. From that table come the V and J calls and clone size; the DNA was used to work out D and trimming. The data hold a few hundred thousand clones, with approximately 85% observed a single time. This clonotype was sampled from a man at least 80 years old with acute or convalescent COVID-19. Sequences were obtained from peripheral blood. The rearrangement links TRBV6-5 to TRBJ2-4; TRBD1 aligns across 8 bases. The CDR3 DNA sequence: TGTGCCAGCCGTAACAGGGGGATAGACATTCAGTACTTC. This sequence encodes CASRNRGIDIQYF.